Reported below is one TCR beta chain. Germline V gene data show CDR1 as SGHRS and CDR2 as YFSETQ. The V end was cut by 1 base, the J end by 3 bases, with 13 bases between. This CDR3 is built from 15 residues. The method was immunoSEQ multiplex PCR; TCRdb's version includes in-frame clones alone and lacks a portion of them. The sample lists about 370,000 clones; around 87% were seen once. The record originates from a study of blood T cell repertoires in COVID-19. Seattle participants joined during active infection and were tracked over time. The chain is built from TRBV5-1 and TRBJ1-1; unclear D gene. The TCR originated in a woman younger than 45 with COVID-19, enrolled during active disease. Source material: peripheral blood. The CDR3 nucleotides read TGCGCCAGCAGCTTGTCCGCTACAGTGGACACTGAAGCTTTCTTT. Translated: CASSLSATVDTEAFF.